Each of the 23 T cell receptor beta chains below was sequenced from the same sample in a study of blood T cell repertoires in COVID-19. Sequenced by immunoSEQ multiplex PCR; TCRdb stores in-frame clones only, minus some. The sample lists about 100,000 clones, roughly 88% occurring once. Sequenced material: peripheral blood. Source of these receptors: a human donor in a cohort sampled during active COVID-19.

V gene TRBV5-1 combines with J gene TRBJ2-4; D is perhaps TRBD2 (7 bases). Germline CDR1 SGHRS, CDR2 YFSETQ. Trimming cost V 4 bases and J 6 bases, with 14 bases left between them. The CDR3 is 14 amino acids. The CDR3 is CASSDTGRANIQYF. The CDR3 DNA is TGCGCCAGCAGCGACACAGGGAGGGCAAACATTCAGTACTTC.

The chain joins TRBV6-5 to TRBJ1-4, with D hard to call. V was shortened by 5 bases and J by 3 bases, with 10 bases between the two germline ends. CDR1 is MNHEY and CDR2 is SVGAGI in the germline V gene. This CDR3 is built from 14 residues. The CDR3 DNA sequence: TGTGCCAGCAGTACTCCTGAAGCTAATGAAAAACTGTTTTTT. It codes for CASSTPEANEKLFF.

The chain joins TRBV9 to TRBJ2-1; D is ambiguous. V dropped 0 bases and J dropped 6 bases, with 7 bases sitting between them. This CDR3 contains 13 residues. Germline V gene data show CDR1 as SGDLS and CDR2 as YYNGEE. CDR3: CASSVERLNEQFF. CDR3 nucleotide sequence: TGTGCCAGCAGCGTAGAGAGACTCAATGAGCAGTTCTTC. The variable domain in full, completed from reference TRBV9 and TRBJ2-1, reads DSGVTQTPKHLITATGQRVTLRCSPRSGDLSVYWYQQSLDQGLQFLIQYYNGEERAKGNILERFSAQQFPDLHSELNLSSLELGDSALYFCASSVERLNEQFFGPGTRLTVL.

This clone was found a few times. The chain's CDR3 is CASSTYREEGTEAFF. The DNA for the CDR3 is TGTGCCAGTAGTACATACAGGGAAGAGGGCACTGAAGCTTTCTTT. V gene TRBV19 combines with J gene TRBJ1-1, with a possible D match to TRBD1 (6 bases). The V and J ends lost 4 bases and 4 bases respectively, with 16 bases between them. Germline V CDR1 and CDR2: LNHDA, SQIVND (reference sequence). The CDR3 has 15 amino acids.

This CDR3 reads CASSLVRAGLDEQYF. CDR3 sequence (DNA): TGTGCCAGCAGCTTAGTAAGGGCGGGACTCGACGAGCAGTACTTC. V usage is TRBV7-9 and J usage is TRBJ2-7, with D perhaps TRBD2 (6 bases). The CDR3 has 15 residues. V was trimmed by 1 base and J by 5 bases, leaving 15 bases between them. Germline V gene data show CDR1 as SEHNR and CDR2 as FQNEAQ (reference sequence).

The CDR3 DNA reads as TGTGCCAGCAGCGGCCGGACAGGGTTAATTTTATCTGAAGCTTTCTTT. It translates to CASSGRTGLILSEAFF. This sequence joins TRBV11-2 and TRBJ1-1, with 8 bases aligning to TRBD1. There are 16 residues in the CDR3. From germline, CDR1 is SGHAT and CDR2 FQNNGV. V lost 5 bases, J lost 6 bases, and 14 bases stayed unmatched.

In its sample, this clone was seen a few times. The chain carries TRBV9 and TRBJ2-7; 7 bases align to TRBD2. V lost 0 bases to trimming and J lost 3 bases; unmatched junction nucleotides: 6. The germline V gene has CDR1 SGDLS and CDR2 YYNGEE. This CDR3 contains 15 residues. The CDR3 DNA is TGTGCCAGCAGCGTAGCACCGGCTAGCGGCTACGAGCAGTACTTC. Encoded protein: CASSVAPASGYEQYF.

Turning to this clone: The same CDR3 arises from other DNA sequences in this sample as well. The V call is TRBV6-2 or TRBV6-3, the J call TRBJ1-1; 10 bases line up with TRBD1. V lost 3 bases and J lost 4; bases outside the gene matches: 5. Looked up from germline, CDR1 is MNHEY and CDR2 is SVGEGT. This CDR3 comprises 15 residues. The CDR3 is CASSYRGQGVTEAFF. CDR3 coding DNA: TGTGCCAGCAGTTATAGAGGACAGGGGGTCACTGAAGCTTTCTTT.

This clone showed up just once. CDR3 in amino acids: CASSVSGRGRSSYNEQFF. The DNA for the CDR3 is TGCGCCAGCAGTGTCAGCGGGAGGGGCAGGAGCTCCTACAATGAGCAGTTCTTC. This sequence joins TRBV10-2 and TRBJ2-1; 10 nucleotides align to TRBD2. Germline CDR1 and CDR2: WSHSY and SAAADI. This CDR3 is 18 amino acids long. The V and J ends lost 4 bases and 0 bases, in that order; junction bases with no gene match: 9.

This clone was seen just once. V is TRBV5-1 and J is TRBJ2-3; D is undetermined. Looked up from germline, CDR1 is SGHRS and CDR2 is YFSETQ. This CDR3 spans 12 amino acids. Deletions cut 4 bases from V and 6 bases from J, with 9 bases between. CDR3 loop: CASSPDSDTQYF. For the CDR3, the DNA is TGCGCCAGCAGCCCAGACTCGGATACGCAGTATTTT.

V is TRBV5-1 and J is TRBJ2-5; 8 nucleotides align to TRBD1. Germline assignment: CDR1 SGHRS and CDR2 YFSETQ. The CDR3 loop spans 14 amino acids. V shed 0 bases and J 5 bases; nucleotides not matched to a gene: 3. The CDR3 here is CASSLARGLETQYF. In DNA form, the CDR3 reads TGCGCCAGCAGCTTGGCCAGGGGGCTGGAGACCCAGTACTTC.

The chain has TRBV28 and TRBJ1-5, with D perhaps TRBD1 (6 bases). The ends were cut back, 3 bases at V and 11 bases at J, with 17 bases in the middle. This CDR3 contains 14 residues. The germline CDR1 and CDR2 sequences are MDHEN and SYDVKM. The CDR3 bases are TGTGCCAGCAGTTTCGTCGGGGGGGCCAGGACCCAGCATTTT. It codes for CASSFVGGARTQHF.

The V call is TRBV5-4, the J call TRBJ2-1, with 7 bases aligning to TRBD2. The CDR3 length is 15 residues. CDR1 and CDR2 (germline): SGHNT, YYREEE (reference sequence). J was trimmed by 8 bases and V by 4 bases; bases with no gene match: 12. CDR3 loop: CASSPGGRAGDEQFF. The CDR3 DNA sequence: TGTGCCAGCAGCCCCGGAGGGAGGGCCGGAGATGAGCAGTTCTTC.

The chain is built from TRBV30 and TRBJ1-1; 7 positions match TRBD1. The CDR3 covers 12 residues. CDR1 and CDR2 (germline): GTSNPN, SVGIG (reference sequence). Trimming cost V 5 bases and J 5 bases; bases outside gene matches: 5. CDR3 DNA: TGTGCCTGGCAGGGACAGAGGACTGAAGCTTTCTTT. Its protein is CAWQGQRTEAFF. The full variable domain, completed using reference TRBV30 and TRBJ1-1, is SQTIHQWPATLVQPVGSPLSLECTVEGTSNPNLYWYRQAAGRGLQLLFYSVGIGQISSEVPQNLSASRPQDRQFILSSKKLLLSDSGFYLCAWQGQRTEAFFGQGTRLTVV.

In DNA, the CDR3 is TGTGCCTGTAGCGGGAGTCATGAGCAGTTCTTC. This gives the protein CACSGSHEQFF. This chain uses TRBV30 with TRBJ2-1, with 9 bases identical to TRBD2. The CDR3 covers 11 residues. Unmatched junction bases numbered 2, after V lost 6 bases and J lost 8 bases. Germline V lookup: CDR1 GTSNPN, CDR2 SVGIG (reference sequence).

The genes are TRBV21-1 and TRBJ2-7; TRBD2 reflects the table's D call only, with no check against the DNA. TRBV21-1 is described as a pseudogene. This CDR3 comprises 19 residues. The CDR3, as DNA: TGTGCCAGCAGCAAGAATTTACCGGGACTAGATATGCCCTCCTACGAGCAGTACTTC. Its protein is CASSKNLPGLDMPSYEQYF.

The chain links TRBV2 to TRBJ1-1; TRBD1 might be the D (6 bases). CDR1 and CDR2 from the germline V gene are SNHLY and FYNNEI. The germline V and J ends were trimmed by 4 bases and 4 bases, with 10 bases remaining between them. This CDR3 is built from 13 residues. CDR3 sequence reads: CASSGTGSTEAFF. Here the CDR3 DNA reads TGTGCCAGCAGTGGCACAGGGAGCACTGAAGCTTTCTTT.

The DNA for the CDR3 is TGCGCCAGCAGCCAGGGACAGGGGGCTGGCAATCAGCCCCAGCATTTT. The encoded protein is CASSQGQGAGNQPQHF. The chain carries TRBV4-1 and TRBJ1-5; 12 bases fit TRBD1. The germline V gene encodes CDR1 MGHRA and CDR2 YSYEKL. V was clipped by 3 bases and J by 2 bases; unmatched bases: 2. The CDR3 contains 16 residues.

The chain combines TRBV18 with TRBJ2-1; maybe TRBD2 (5 bases). The CDR3 loop spans 12 amino acids. The V and J ends lost 1 base and 9 bases respectively, with 7 bases between them. Germline lookup yields CDR1 KGHSH and CDR2 LQKENI. The CDR3 DNA reads as TGTGCCAGCTCACCACGAGGGTCTGAGCAGTTCTTC. The encoded protein is CASSPRGSEQFF.

The chain links TRBV20-1 to TRBJ1-3; D unresolved. This CDR3 comprises 15 residues. V dropped 3 bases and J dropped 0 bases, with 12 bases sitting between them. Per germline, CDR1 DFQATT and CDR2 SNEGSKA (reference sequence). CDR3 DNA: TGCAGTGCTAGTCCCTACCGGGGCTCTGGAAACACCATATATTTT. Protein: CSASPYRGSGNTIYF.

The V gene is TRBV30, the J gene TRBJ2-7, with TRBD1 identical over 7 bases. Germline CDR1 and CDR2: GTSNPN and SVGIG (reference sequence). V lost 7 bases to trimming and J lost 4 bases; unmatched junction nucleotides: 10. The CDR3 runs 13 residues. CDR3 protein: CALSRDSQYEQYF. CDR3 DNA sequence: TGTGCCTTAAGCCGGGACAGCCAGTACGAGCAGTACTTC.

This sequence joins TRBV5-1 and TRBJ2-2; TRBD2 might be the D (6 bases). With 4 bases removed from V and 3 bases from J, the gap between germline ends came to 13 bases. The CDR3 has 15 amino acids. CDR1 is SGHRS and CDR2 is YFSETQ in the germline V gene. Written as DNA, the CDR3 is TGCGCCAGCAGCCGACTTAGCGGAGACACCGGGGAGCTGTTTTTT. Encoded protein: CASSRLSGDTGELFF.

The V gene is TRBV7-9, the J gene TRBJ1-1; 8 positions match TRBD1. After removal of 7 bases from V and 4 bases from J, the junction contained 17 bases not matched to a gene. Per the germline V gene, CDR1 is SEHNR and CDR2 is FQNEAQ (reference sequence). CDR3 length equals 17 residues. CDR3 DNA: TGTGCCAGCACCAATTACGAAGCAGGGGGCTTTACCACTGAAGCTTTCTTT. Translated, it gives CASTNYEAGGFTTEAFF.